This is a list of T cell receptor beta chains from one sample in a study of OX40 agonist ivuxolimab in advanced cancers. Clones were read by immunoSEQ multiplex PCR, and TCRdb kept only the in-frame ones, dropping some. Here the sample spans over 55,000 clones, approximately 90% being singletons. Sequenced here: CD4+ or CD8+ T cells sorted from blood, sampled in a trial of the OX40 agonist ivuxolimab. These receptors all come from an adult with an advanced solid tumor such as melanoma, head and neck, liver or kidney cancer. CDR3s include the opening cysteine and the closing phenylalanine or tryptophan. Each record gives: D gene, clone size, V gene, J gene, CDR3 protein, CDR3 DNA. D genes are given only for firm matches. Part of the rows lack a size; the others show once, few, many or a class for expanded clones.

d_call: NA
clone_size: NA
v_call: TRBV15
j_call: TRBJ2-6
cdr3_aa: CATSRPGSSGANVLTF
cdr3_nt: TGTGCCACCAGCAGACCAGGGAGCTCTGGGGCCAACGTCCTGACTTTC

d_call: NA
clone_size: NA
v_call: TRBV18
j_call: TRBJ1-1
cdr3_aa: CASSADLAEAFF
cdr3_nt: TGTGCCAGCTCAGCTGATCTCGCTGAAGCTTTCTTT

d_call: TRBD1
clone_size: NA
v_call: TRBV2
j_call: TRBJ2-1
cdr3_aa: CASNTGTGGFDEQFF
cdr3_nt: TGTGCCAGCAATACCGGGACAGGGGGGTTTGATGAGCAGTTCTTC

d_call: NA
clone_size: NA
v_call: TRBV27
j_call: TRBJ2-7
cdr3_aa: CASSLARRGGSRDEQYF
cdr3_nt: TGTGCCAGCAGTTTAGCTCGCCGTGGGGGGAGTAGGGACGAGCAGTACTTC

d_call: NA
clone_size: NA
v_call: TRBV28
j_call: TRBJ2-6
cdr3_aa: CASSWVPSGANVLTF
cdr3_nt: TGTGCCAGCAGTTGGGTACCATCTGGGGCCAACGTCCTGACTTTC

d_call: NA
clone_size: once
v_call: TRBV5-1
j_call: TRBJ2-5
cdr3_aa: CASSYGQANQETQYF
cdr3_nt: TGCGCCAGCAGCTACGGGCAGGCCAACCAAGAGACCCAGTACTTC

d_call: NA
clone_size: NA
v_call: TRBV19
j_call: TRBJ1-2
cdr3_aa: CASSFGDRDGDNYGYTF
cdr3_nt: TGTGCCAGTAGTTTCGGTGACCGGGACGGCGATAACTATGGCTACACCTTC

d_call: NA
clone_size: NA
v_call: TRBV28
j_call: TRBJ1-5
cdr3_aa: CASSPLGGGNQPQHF
cdr3_nt: TGTGCCAGCAGTCCCCTCGGAGGGGGGAATCAGCCCCAGCATTTT

d_call: NA
clone_size: NA
v_call: TRBV6-6
j_call: TRBJ1-2
cdr3_aa: CASSYSPSGNYGYTF
cdr3_nt: TGTGCCAGCAGTTATTCCCCTTCCGGTAACTATGGCTACACCTTC

d_call: NA
clone_size: NA
v_call: TRBV4-1
j_call: TRBJ2-3
cdr3_aa: CASSRAAGNTQYF
cdr3_nt: TGCGCCAGCAGCCGCGCCGCGGGGAATACGCAGTATTTT

d_call: TRBD1
clone_size: NA
v_call: TRBV6-7
j_call: TRBJ2-2
cdr3_aa: CASRITGGPGELFF
cdr3_nt: TGTGCCAGCAGAATAACAGGGGGTCCCGGGGAGCTGTTTTTT

d_call: NA
clone_size: NA
v_call: TRBV4-1
j_call: TRBJ2-3
cdr3_aa: CASSLLVADTQYF
cdr3_nt: TGCGCCAGCAGCCTGCTGGTCGCAGATACGCAGTATTTT

d_call: TRBD2
clone_size: NA
v_call: TRBV6-5
j_call: TRBJ2-7
cdr3_aa: CASSQTSGRSYEQYF
cdr3_nt: TGTGCCAGCAGCCAGACTAGCGGGAGGTCCTACGAGCAGTACTTC

d_call: NA
clone_size: NA
v_call: TRBV5-1
j_call: TRBJ2-5
cdr3_aa: CASSLQPWETQYF
cdr3_nt: TGCGCCAGCAGCTTACAGCCGTGGGAGACCCAGTACTTC

d_call: NA
clone_size: NA
v_call: TRBV10-2
j_call: TRBJ2-7
cdr3_aa: CASSEYGLGYEQYF
cdr3_nt: TGCGCCAGCAGTGAGTACGGGTTAGGCTACGAGCAGTACTTC

d_call: NA
clone_size: few
v_call: TRBV9
j_call: TRBJ1-5
cdr3_aa: CASSAPGHNQPQHF
cdr3_nt: TGTGCCAGCAGCGCACCGGGGCATAATCAGCCCCAGCATTTT

d_call: NA
clone_size: NA
v_call: TRBV18
j_call: TRBJ1-5
cdr3_aa: CASSPQTNTQPQHF
cdr3_nt: TGTGCCAGCTCACCACAGACGAATACCCAGCCCCAGCATTTT

d_call: TRBD2
clone_size: NA
v_call: TRBV19
j_call: TRBJ2-5
cdr3_aa: CASSLGGLKETQYF
cdr3_nt: TGTGCCAGTAGTTTGGGAGGGCTCAAGGAGACCCAGTACTTC

d_call: NA
clone_size: NA
v_call: TRBV15
j_call: TRBJ2-7
cdr3_aa: CATSDPSQYEQYF
cdr3_nt: TGTGCCACCTCGGATCCGTCCCAATACGAGCAGTACTTC

d_call: NA
clone_size: NA
v_call: TRBV5-4
j_call: TRBJ2-3
cdr3_aa: CASSPSGTDTQYF
cdr3_nt: TGTGCCAGCAGCCCTAGTGGCACAGATACGCAGTATTTT

d_call: TRBD2
clone_size: NA
v_call: TRBV6-1
j_call: TRBJ2-1
cdr3_aa: CASIQAGGWYNEQFF
cdr3_nt: TGTGCCAGCATTCAGGCGGGAGGTTGGTACAATGAGCAGTTCTTC

d_call: NA
clone_size: NA
v_call: TRBV2
j_call: TRBJ2-5
cdr3_aa: CASSGVRGETQYF
cdr3_nt: TGTGCCAGCAGTGGAGTTAGGGGAGAGACCCAGTACTTC

d_call: TRBD1
clone_size: NA
v_call: TRBV7-7
j_call: TRBJ1-3
cdr3_aa: CASSLASGQGTIGRNTIYF
cdr3_nt: TGTGCTAGCAGCTTAGCGTCGGGACAGGGAACTATTGGTAGAAACACCATATATTTT

d_call: NA
clone_size: NA
v_call: TRBV11-1
j_call: TRBJ2-1
cdr3_aa: CASSLIRASAEQFF
cdr3_nt: TGTGCCAGCAGCTTAATACGGGCAAGCGCTGAGCAGTTCTTC

d_call: NA
clone_size: once
v_call: TRBV4-2
j_call: TRBJ1-1
cdr3_aa: CASSQPGTYNTEAFF
cdr3_nt: TGTGCCAGCAGCCAACCCGGGACCTATAACACTGAAGCTTTCTTT

d_call: TRBD1
clone_size: NA
v_call: TRBV4-2
j_call: TRBJ2-3
cdr3_aa: CASSQGTGGDTQYF
cdr3_nt: TGTGCCAGCAGCCAGGGGACAGGGGGAGATACGCAGTATTTT

d_call: NA
clone_size: NA
v_call: TRBV9
j_call: TRBJ1-2
cdr3_aa: CASRATGDNYGYTF
cdr3_nt: TGTGCCAGCAGGGCAACCGGGGATAACTATGGCTACACCTTC

d_call: NA
clone_size: NA
v_call: TRBV5-6
j_call: TRBJ1-2
cdr3_aa: CASSLAGQPYGYTF
cdr3_nt: TGTGCCAGCAGCTTGGCTGGACAGCCCTATGGCTACACCTTC

d_call: TRBD2
clone_size: NA
v_call: TRBV4-1
j_call: TRBJ2-7
cdr3_aa: CASSLPGGDYEQYF
cdr3_nt: TGCGCCAGCAGCCTCCCGGGAGGGGACTACGAGCAGTACTTC

d_call: NA
clone_size: NA
v_call: TRBV5-1
j_call: TRBJ1-1
cdr3_aa: CASSLGGNTEAFF
cdr3_nt: TGCGCCAGCAGCTTGGGCGGGAACACTGAAGCTTTCTTT

d_call: NA
clone_size: NA
v_call: TRBV6-5
j_call: TRBJ1-1
cdr3_aa: CASSWASKDTEAFF
cdr3_nt: TGTGCCAGCAGCTGGGCTAGTAAGGACACTGAAGCTTTCTTT

d_call: NA
clone_size: NA
v_call: TRBV7-3
j_call: TRBJ2-1
cdr3_aa: CASSLGLDNEQFF
cdr3_nt: TGTGCCAGCAGCCTAGGACTTGACAATGAGCAGTTCTTC

d_call: TRBD1
clone_size: NA
v_call: TRBV18
j_call: TRBJ1-2
cdr3_aa: CASSPIGQGALGYGYTF
cdr3_nt: TGTGCCAGCTCACCAATTGGACAGGGGGCCCTAGGATATGGCTACACCTTC

d_call: NA
clone_size: NA
v_call: TRBV9
j_call: TRBJ1-3
cdr3_aa: CASSVRSSGNTIYF
cdr3_nt: TGTGCCAGCAGCGTCCGGAGCTCTGGAAACACCATATATTTT

d_call: NA
clone_size: NA
v_call: TRBV5-1
j_call: TRBJ1-2
cdr3_aa: CASSLEAGGYTF
cdr3_nt: TGCGCCAGCAGCTTGGAAGCAGGAGGCTACACCTTC

d_call: NA
clone_size: NA
v_call: TRBV7-9
j_call: TRBJ1-1
cdr3_aa: CASSRQGSTEAFF
cdr3_nt: TGTGCCAGCAGCCGTCAGGGGAGCACTGAAGCTTTCTTT

d_call: TRBD2
clone_size: NA
v_call: TRBV11-1
j_call: TRBJ2-1
cdr3_aa: CASSLGASGKIEQFF
cdr3_nt: TGTGCCAGCAGCTTAGGGGCTAGCGGGAAAATTGAGCAGTTCTTC

d_call: NA
clone_size: NA
v_call: TRBV11-2
j_call: TRBJ2-6
cdr3_aa: CASSLARGTGANVLTF
cdr3_nt: TGTGCCAGCAGCCTAGCTCGAGGGACTGGGGCCAACGTCCTGACTTTC

d_call: NA
clone_size: once
v_call: TRBV5-1
j_call: TRBJ2-5
cdr3_aa: CASSLSGTLYQETQYF
cdr3_nt: TGCGCCAGCAGCCTCTCCGGGACACTGTACCAAGAGACCCAGTACTTC

d_call: NA
clone_size: NA
v_call: TRBV11-2
j_call: TRBJ2-7
cdr3_aa: CASSRGPYEQYF
cdr3_nt: TGTGCCAGCAGCCGTGGCCCCTACGAGCAGTACTTC

d_call: TRBD1
clone_size: NA
v_call: TRBV6-5
j_call: TRBJ1-2
cdr3_aa: CASSLQGGYGYTF
cdr3_nt: TGTGCCAGCAGCTTACAGGGGGGGTATGGCTACACCTTC

d_call: NA
clone_size: NA
v_call: TRBV29-1
j_call: TRBJ2-3
cdr3_aa: CSWKGGTDTQYF
cdr3_nt: TGCAGTTGGAAGGGGGGCACAGATACGCAGTATTTT

d_call: TRBD2
clone_size: NA
v_call: TRBV11-2
j_call: TRBJ2-5
cdr3_aa: CASSLGSAGGGKETQYF
cdr3_nt: TGTGCCAGCAGCTTAGGATCCGCGGGAGGGGGGAAAGAGACCCAGTACTTC

d_call: NA
clone_size: NA
v_call: TRBV15
j_call: TRBJ2-1
cdr3_aa: CATSVRRIDNEQFF
cdr3_nt: TGTGCCACCAGCGTCAGAAGAATCGACAATGAGCAGTTCTTC

d_call: NA
clone_size: once
v_call: TRBV5-1
j_call: TRBJ2-7
cdr3_aa: CASSLVGKADEQYF
cdr3_nt: TGCGCCAGCAGCTTGGTTGGGAAGGCCGACGAGCAGTACTTC

d_call: NA
clone_size: NA
v_call: TRBV4-1
j_call: TRBJ2-1
cdr3_aa: CASSHYNEQFF
cdr3_nt: TGCGCCAGCAGCCATTACAATGAGCAGTTCTTC

d_call: NA
clone_size: NA
v_call: TRBV5-4
j_call: TRBJ2-7
cdr3_aa: CASSFADSYEQYF
cdr3_nt: TGTGCCAGCAGCTTCGCTGATTCTTACGAGCAGTACTTC

d_call: NA
clone_size: NA
v_call: TRBV7-9
j_call: TRBJ2-3
cdr3_aa: CASSLDLNTQYF
cdr3_nt: TGTGCCAGCAGCTTAGATTTGAATACGCAGTATTTT